The 28 T cell receptor beta chains below all came from one sample that was sequenced in a study of CD8+ T cells in alopecia areata. RNA extraction was followed by reverse transcription into cDNA, which acted as the sequencing template. The method was immunoSEQ multiplex PCR; TCRdb's version includes in-frame clones alone and lacks a portion of them. In the table there are about 94,000 clones, over 70% of which are singletons. Treatment denoted: oral pan-JAK inhibitor, 5-10 mg twice daily. Source: CD8+ T cells sorted from blood, taken around week 44, from a patient treated with tofacitinib. The receptors were gathered from a human donor with alopecia areata.

The rearrangement uses TRBV2 and TRBJ2-7, with D unclear. Germline CDR1 reads SNHLY; CDR2 reads FYNNEI. The CDR3 extends over 16 amino acids. Trimming cost V 5 bases and J 2 bases, with 19 bases left between them. CDR3 amino acids: CASSHAPTAATYEQYF. The CDR3 bases are TGTGCCAGCAGTCACGCCCCCACAGCCGCCACCTACGAGCAGTACTTC.

The chain employs TRBV30 and TRBJ2-2; no firm D call. The CDR3 has 12 amino acids. Trimming pared 7 bases from V and 4 bases from J, leaving 10 bases between. In germline, CDR1 is GTSNPN, CDR2 SVGIG (reference sequence). CDR3 loop: CASLKLTGELFF. DNA for the CDR3: TGTGCCTCACTCAAACTCACCGGGGAGCTGTTTTTT. Looking up the rest from reference TRBV30 and TRBJ2-2 gives the full variable domain: SQTIHQWPATLVQPVGSPLSLECTVEGTSNPNLYWYRQAAGRGLQLLFYSVGIGQISSEVPQNLSASRPQDRQFILSSKKLLLSDSGFYLCASLKLTGELFFGEGSRLTVL.

The V gene is TRBV6-5, the J gene TRBJ2-7; 10 bases match TRBD1. The CDR3 is 12 residues long. Germline loops: CDR1 MNHEY, CDR2 SVGAGI. Trimming removed 5 bases from V and 6 bases from J; junction bases left unmatched: 1. The CDR3, as DNA: TGTGCCAGCAGTCGGACAGGGGGCGAGCAGTACTTC. Amino acid sequence: CASSRTGGEQYF.

The rearrangement links TRBV6-6 to TRBJ2-4; a possible D gene is TRBD1 (6 bases). This CDR3 contains 14 residues. Trimming removed 4 bases at V and 8 bases at J, with 15 bases between. Germline CDR1 reads MNHNY; CDR2 reads SVGAGI (reference sequence). Here the CDR3 DNA reads TGTGCCAGCAGTTTAAGGGCAGAGGGGGACATTCAGTACTTC. Amino acids: CASSLRAEGDIQYF.

This chain joins TRBV11-2 and TRBJ1-1; D is undetermined. The V gene lost 2 bases and the J gene lost 4 bases, with 5 bases spanning the gap. Germline V gene data show CDR1 as SGHAT and CDR2 as FQNNGV. The CDR3 totals 12 residues. The CDR3 DNA reads as TGTGCCAGCAGCTTAAGTAGCACTGAAGCTTTCTTT. As protein: CASSLSSTEAFF.

This clone was seen just once. The chain carries TRBV4-1 and TRBJ1-6; D is unclear. Trimming cost V 1 base and J 3 bases, with 13 bases left between them. The CDR3 is made up of 17 amino acids. Germline CDR1 reads MGHRA; CDR2 reads YSYEKL. The CDR3 reads CASSQGGKIFYNSPLHF. The CDR3 DNA follows: TGCGCCAGCAGCCAAGGGGGTAAAATCTTCTATAATTCACCCCTCCACTTT.

This chain connects TRBV19 to TRBJ2-7; the D is unclear. V lost 1 base and J lost 0, with 10 bases in between. Looked up from germline, CDR1 is LNHDA and CDR2 is SQIVND (reference sequence). The CDR3 sequence is 15 residues long. The CDR3 DNA sequence: TGTGCCAGTAGTATAGGGGCCAGCCTCTCCTACGAGCAGTACTTC. It encodes CASSIGASLSYEQYF. Filled out from reference TRBV19 and TRBJ2-7, the complete variable domain reads DGGITQSPKYLFRKEGQNVTLSCEQNLNHDAMYWYRQDPGQGLRLIYYSQIVNDFQKGDIAEGYSVSREKKESFPLTVTSAQKNPTAFYLCASSIGASLSYEQYFGPGTRLTVT.

The table lists this clone with many counts. The rearrangement joins TRBV4-3 to TRBJ2-5, with 9 bases fitting TRBD2. Germline V lookup: CDR1 LGHNA, CDR2 YSLEER. V was pared by 5 bases and J by 2 bases, with 6 bases of the junction left unmatched. This CDR3 is built from 15 residues. In DNA form, the CDR3 reads TGCGCCAGCAGCTCCGAGCGGGGGGCTCAAGAGACCCAGTACTTC. Encoded protein: CASSSERGAQETQYF.

The rearrangement uses TRBV4-3 and TRBJ1-1; D call uncertain. CDR1 is LGHNA, CDR2 YSLEER, per germline. This CDR3 spans 15 amino acids. The V end lost 0 bases, the J end lost 1 base, and 9 bases lay between the germline ends. CDR3 nucleotides: TGCGCCAGCAGCCAAGATGTTAACAGGAACACTGAAGCTTTCTTT. It yields the protein CASSQDVNRNTEAFF.

The chain joins TRBV25-1 to TRBJ2-1; D tentatively reads TRBD1 or TRBD2 (5 bases each). CDR1 and CDR2 (germline): MGHDK, SYGVNS. V was cut by 2 bases and J by 4 bases, with 12 bases left in between. The CDR3 loop spans 15 amino acids. The CDR3: CASSEGFGGYNEQFF. Here the CDR3 DNA reads TGTGCCAGCAGTGAAGGATTTGGGGGATACAATGAGCAGTTCTTC.

This clone appeared once. The CDR3 bases are TGTGCCAGCAGCGTAGCTGGCTACAATGAGCAGTTCTTC. This sequence encodes CASSVAGYNEQFF. The V and J genes are TRBV9 and TRBJ2-1; no reliable D call. The CDR3 consists of 13 residues. CDR1 and CDR2 (germline): SGDLS, YYNGEE. V lost 0 bases and J 3 bases, leaving 4 bases between the germline ends. The variable domain in full, completed from reference TRBV9 and TRBJ2-1, reads DSGVTQTPKHLITATGQRVTLRCSPRSGDLSVYWYQQSLDQGLQFLIQYYNGEERAKGNILERFSAQQFPDLHSELNLSSLELGDSALYFCASSVAGYNEQFFGPGTRLTVL.

The chain links TRBV2 to TRBJ1-5; 7 bases are a match to TRBD1. The ends lost 1 base at V and 4 bases at J; junction bases unmatched: 4. Germline CDR1 and CDR2: SNHLY and FYNNEI. This CDR3 contains 15 residues. The CDR3 DNA follows: TGTGCCAGCAGTGAAGTCGGCAGGGGGAATCAGCCCCAGCATTTT. It translates to CASSEVGRGNQPQHF.

The CDR3 nucleotides read TGTGCCAGCAGCTTAGCGCCGGCTAGCGGGGATGAGCAGTTCTTC. As protein: CASSLAPASGDEQFF. The V call is TRBV7-9, the J call TRBJ2-1; 9 bases fit TRBD2. V lost 0 bases to trimming and J lost 8 bases; unmatched junction nucleotides: 5. The CDR3 contains 15 residues. Germline-derived CDR1 and CDR2 are SEHNR and FQNEAQ (reference sequence).

V and J are TRBV29-1 and TRBJ2-1, with 8 bases aligning to TRBD1. The trim removed 1 base at V and 5 bases at J, leaving 10 bases unmatched. Per the germline V gene, CDR1 is SQVTM and CDR2 is ANQGSEA. CDR3 length equals 16 residues. CDR3 protein: CSVEGGATGVDNEQFF. The CDR3 DNA sequence: TGCAGCGTTGAAGGAGGGGCGACAGGGGTAGACAATGAGCAGTTCTTC.

This chain connects TRBV11-2 to TRBJ2-7; unclear D gene. Germline V gene lookup returns CDR1 SGHAT and CDR2 FQNNGV. V lost 1 base, J lost 5 bases, and 9 bases lay in between. The CDR3 is 13 residues long. The CDR3 loop reads CASSLGPQNEQYF. CDR3 DNA: TGTGCCAGCAGCTTAGGCCCACAGAACGAGCAGTACTTC.

This clone was seen only a few times. The genes are TRBV29-1 and TRBJ2-7; 8 positions match TRBD2. The CDR3 is made up of 13 amino acids. Per germline, CDR1 SQVTM and CDR2 ANQGSEA. With V trimmed by 3 bases and J by 6 bases, 7 bases remained unmatched. CDR3 protein: CSVDSDAGGEQYF. CDR3 nucleotides: TGCAGCGTTGATTCCGATGCGGGAGGCGAGCAGTACTTC.

The table lists this clone with a few counts. J is TRBJ1-6 and V is TRBV7-2, with TRBD1 identical over 10 bases. Looked up from germline, CDR1 is SGHTA and CDR2 is FQGNSA. V gave up 5 bases and J gave up 10 bases; unmatched junction bases: 8. This CDR3 has 15 amino acids. CDR3 protein: CASSQTGGEGSPLHF. The CDR3 nucleotides are TGTGCCAGCAGCCAGACAGGGGGCGAAGGGTCACCCCTCCACTTT.

V usage is TRBV6-5 and J usage is TRBJ2-7; maybe TRBD2 (6 bases). CDR3 length: 13 residues. V lost 5 bases to trimming and J lost 8 bases, with 16 bases between them. From germline, CDR1 is MNHEY and CDR2 SVGAGI. In DNA, the CDR3 is TGTGCCAGCAGTAATCCGGGAGCTGAAAAGCAGTACTTC. Protein sequence: CASSNPGAEKQYF.

This rearrangement joins TRBV4-3 to TRBJ2-1, with a tentative D call TRBD2 (5 bases). Germline V gene sequence: CDR1 LGHNA, CDR2 YSLEER. The CDR3 is 13 amino acids. Trimming shortened V by 5 bases and J by 7 bases, and 12 bases separated the two germline ends. For the CDR3, the DNA is TGCGCCAGCAGCTTAACTAGTTATAATGAGCAGTTCTTC. It translates to CASSLTSYNEQFF.

J is TRBJ1-2 and V is TRBV4-1, with D tentatively TRBD1 (5 bases). V lost 2 bases and J lost 4, with 8 bases in between. CDR3 length equals 13 residues. The germline gives CDR1 MGHRA, CDR2 YSYEKL. CDR3 sequence: CASSQQGGYGYTF. CDR3 sequence (DNA): TGCGCCAGCAGCCAACAGGGAGGCTATGGCTACACCTTC.

The V and J genes are TRBV7-6 and TRBJ2-1, with 8 positions matching TRBD2. The CDR3 length is 17 residues. Germline CDR1 is SGHVS and CDR2 is FNYEAQ. With 5 bases clipped from V and 2 bases from J, the junction kept 11 bases outside the gene matches. CDR3 sequence reads: CASSPGLAGPPYNEQFF. CDR3 DNA: TGTGCCAGCAGCCCTGGGCTAGCGGGCCCCCCCTACAATGAGCAGTTCTTC.

The chain carries TRBV19 and TRBJ2-1; D is uncertain. In germline, CDR1 is LNHDA, CDR2 SQIVND (reference sequence). Trimming shortened V by 7 bases and J by 4 bases, and 11 bases separated the two germline ends. The CDR3 totals 13 residues. As DNA, the CDR3 is TGTGCCAGTACGGTGCCTCCTTACAATGAGCAGTTCTTC. Its protein is CASTVPPYNEQFF.

This chain connects TRBV7-3 to TRBJ2-2; D unclear. The CDR3 sequence is 13 residues long. Germline-derived CDR1 and CDR2 are SGHTA and FQGTGA. Trimming pared 3 bases from V and 6 bases from J, leaving 8 bases between. The CDR3 sequence is CASSFGLAGELFF. The CDR3 DNA reads as TGTGCCAGCAGCTTCGGTTTAGCCGGGGAGCTGTTTTTT.

The CDR3 is CASSLNIADTQYF. The DNA for the CDR3 is TGTGCCAGCAGCCTTAATATCGCGGATACGCAGTATTTT. The rearrangement uses TRBV7-6 and TRBJ2-3; D uncertain. The germline V gene encodes CDR1 SGHVS and CDR2 FNYEAQ. Deletions cut 5 bases from V and 6 bases from J, with 12 bases between. This CDR3 is 13 amino acids long.

The gene calls are TRBV5-1 and TRBJ2-5; D gene uncertain. The germline V gene encodes CDR1 SGHRS and CDR2 YFSETQ. The V and J ends lost 1 base and 4 bases respectively, with 11 bases between them. The CDR3 sequence is 14 residues long. CDR3 in amino acids: CASSLWQAPETQYF. The CDR3 region has the DNA TGCGCCAGCAGCTTGTGGCAAGCCCCAGAGACCCAGTACTTC.

The chain is built from TRBV4-1 and TRBJ2-3; TRBD2 matches at 10 bases. CDR3 size: 15 residues. The germline CDR1 and CDR2 sequences are MGHRA and YSYEKL. J was trimmed by 8 bases and V by 6 bases; bases with no gene match: 11. DNA of the CDR3: TGCGCCAGCAGACGGACTAGCGGAGAAGGGGGTACGCAGTATTTT. This sequence encodes CASRRTSGEGGTQYF.

The J gene is TRBJ2-3, the V gene TRBV5-6; possible D gene TRBD2, 7 bases. The CDR3 is 16 residues long. Trimming removed 1 base at V and 2 bases at J, with 14 bases between. Germline values: CDR1 SGHDT, CDR2 YYEEEE. DNA for the CDR3: TGTGCCAGCAGCTTGTACTCGGGGGGCCCCACAGATACGCAGTATTTT. Its translation: CASSLYSGGPTDTQYF. Full variable domain (remainder filled in from reference TRBV5-6 and TRBJ2-3): DAGVTQSPTHLIKTRGQQVTLRCSPKSGHDTVSWYQQALGQGPQFIFQYYEEEERQRGNFPDRFSGHQFPNYSSELNVNALLLGDSALYLCASSLYSGGPTDTQYFGPGTRLTVL.

The rearrangement links TRBV29-1 to TRBJ2-7; 7 nucleotides align to TRBD2. This CDR3 is built from 13 residues. V lost 4 bases, J lost 1 base, and 4 bases stayed unmatched. The germline V gene has CDR1 SQVTM and CDR2 ANQGSEA. CDR3 region: CSVARTSSYEQYF. The CDR3 DNA follows: TGCAGCGTTGCTCGGACTAGTTCCTACGAGCAGTACTTC.